This T cell receptor beta chain stems from a study of blood T cell repertoires in COVID-19. The CDR3 is 16 residues long. The V gene end was trimmed by 2 bases and the J gene end by 7 bases; junction bases not matched to a gene: 8. The germline V gene encodes CDR1 MGHDK and CDR2 SYGVNS. Clones were read by immunoSEQ multiplex PCR, and TCRdb kept only the in-frame ones, dropping some. The data show more than 300,000 clones, with approximately 90% seen just once and around 0.86% held by the top ten. This clone was picked up a small number of times. V gene TRBV25-1 combines with J gene TRBJ1-6, with 7 bases fitting TRBD1. The source of this sequence is a woman between 40 and 50 years old who had been exposed to COVID-19. The sequenced sample was PBMCs or T cells enriched from blood (not recorded which). CDR3 bases: TGTGCCAGCAGTGAAAGGCGCCAGGGGGACAATTCACCCCTCCACTTT. This translates into CASSERRQGDNSPLHF. The full variable domain, its missing parts supplied by reference TRBV25-1 and TRBJ1-6, is EADIYQTPRYLVIGTGKKITLECSQTMGHDKMYWYQQDPGMELHLIHYSYGVNSTEKGDLSSESTVSRIRTEHFPLTLESARPSHTSQYLCASSERRQGDNSPLHFGNGTRLTVT.